The T cell receptor (beta chain) under discussion was sequenced for a study of cytomegalovirus exposure and HLA in healthy donors. Looking at the study overall: Earlier sequencing of about 179 million T cells yielded approximately 100 million unique TCR beta sequences. General observations from the study: Associated with cytomegalovirus, according to the listing, were some 180 TCR beta chains. Productive status was seen about 87% or about 30% of the time for most TCR beta V segments in an earlier analysis.

Amplification used 60 Vbeta primers and 13 Jbeta primers. Measured with immunoSEQ multiplex PCR; TCRdb has only the in-frame clones, and not every one. The sample has around 140,000 clones. A note on this clone: What it binds is not known.

CDR3 length equals 15 residues. Trimming took 10 bases from V and 0 from J, leaving 13 bases between them. The V gene's germline CDR1 is SGHTA and CDR2 FQGTGA. The sequencing input was PBMCs. This TCR came from a woman aged 35 to 49 in good health and CMV-seronegative. This chain connects TRBV7-3 to TRBJ2-6; tentatively, D is TRBD1 (6 bases). The CDR3 spells CATGQIASGANVLTF. In nucleotides, the CDR3 is TGTGCCACCGGACAGATCGCCTCTGGGGCCAACGTCCTGACTTTC. Full variable domain (outside the CDR3, taken from reference TRBV7-3 and TRBJ2-6): GAGVSQTPSNKVTEKGKYVELRCDPISGHTALYWYRQSLGQGPEFLIYFQGTGAADDSGLPNDRFFAVRPEGSVSTLKIQRTERGDSAVYLCATGQIASGANVLTFGAGSRLTVL.